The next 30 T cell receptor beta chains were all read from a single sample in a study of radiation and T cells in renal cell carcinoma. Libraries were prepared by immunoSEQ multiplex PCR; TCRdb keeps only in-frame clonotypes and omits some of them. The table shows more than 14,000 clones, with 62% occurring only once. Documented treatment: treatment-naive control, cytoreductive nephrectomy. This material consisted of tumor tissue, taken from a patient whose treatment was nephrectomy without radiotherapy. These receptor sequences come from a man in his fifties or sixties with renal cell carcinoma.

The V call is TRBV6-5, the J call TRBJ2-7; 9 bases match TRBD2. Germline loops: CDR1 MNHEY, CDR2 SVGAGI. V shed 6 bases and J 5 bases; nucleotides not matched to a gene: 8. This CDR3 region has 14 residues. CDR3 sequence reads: CASSPRTSANEQYF. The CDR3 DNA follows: TGTGCCAGCAGCCCCAGGACTAGCGCGAACGAGCAGTACTTC.

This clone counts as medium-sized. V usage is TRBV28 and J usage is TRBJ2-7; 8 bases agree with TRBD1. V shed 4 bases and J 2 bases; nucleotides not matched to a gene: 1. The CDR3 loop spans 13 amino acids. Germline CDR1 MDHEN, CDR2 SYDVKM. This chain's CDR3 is CASSSRGPYEQYF. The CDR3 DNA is TGTGCCAGCAGTTCCAGGGGGCCCTACGAGCAGTACTTC.

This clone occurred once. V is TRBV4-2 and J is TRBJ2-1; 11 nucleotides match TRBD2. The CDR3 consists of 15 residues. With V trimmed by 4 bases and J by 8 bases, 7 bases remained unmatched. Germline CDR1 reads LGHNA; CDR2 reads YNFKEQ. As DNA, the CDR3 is TGTGCCAGCAGCCTGACTAGCGGGAACGGGGATGAGCAGTTCTTC. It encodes CASSLTSGNGDEQFF.

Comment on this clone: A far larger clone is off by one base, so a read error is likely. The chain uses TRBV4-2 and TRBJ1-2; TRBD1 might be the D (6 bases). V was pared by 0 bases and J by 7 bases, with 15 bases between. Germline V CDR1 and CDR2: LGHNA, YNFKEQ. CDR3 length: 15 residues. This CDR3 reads CASSQEVRGLSGYTF. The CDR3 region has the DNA TGTGCCAGCAGCCAAGAAGTCAGGGGACTTAGTGGCTACACCTTC.

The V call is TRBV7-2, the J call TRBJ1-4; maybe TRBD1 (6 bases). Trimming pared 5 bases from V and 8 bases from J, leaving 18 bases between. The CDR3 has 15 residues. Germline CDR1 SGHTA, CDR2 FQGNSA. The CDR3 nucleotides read TGTGCCAGCAGCAAACCGGGGGCAGTCTCCGAAAAACTGTTTTTT. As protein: CASSKPGAVSEKLFF.

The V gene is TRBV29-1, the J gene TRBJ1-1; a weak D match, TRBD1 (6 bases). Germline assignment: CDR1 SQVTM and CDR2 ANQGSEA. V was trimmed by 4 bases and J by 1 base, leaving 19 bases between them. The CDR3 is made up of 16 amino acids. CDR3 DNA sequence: TGCAGCGTTGCCCGGGGGGGGGCGGTCAAGAACACTGAAGCTTTCTTT. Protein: CSVARGGAVKNTEAFF.

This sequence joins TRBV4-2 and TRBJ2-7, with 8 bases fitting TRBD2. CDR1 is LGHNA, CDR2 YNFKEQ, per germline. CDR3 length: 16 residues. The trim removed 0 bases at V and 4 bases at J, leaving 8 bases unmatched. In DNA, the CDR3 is TGTGCCAGCAGCCAAGATCGAACTAGCGGACAATACGAGCAGTACTTC. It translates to CASSQDRTSGQYEQYF.

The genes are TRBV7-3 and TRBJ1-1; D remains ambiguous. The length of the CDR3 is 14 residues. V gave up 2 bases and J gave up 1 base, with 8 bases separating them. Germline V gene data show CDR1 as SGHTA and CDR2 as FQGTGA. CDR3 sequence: CASSLYGRNTEAFF. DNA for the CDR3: TGTGCCAGCAGCTTATACGGCAGGAACACTGAAGCTTTCTTT.

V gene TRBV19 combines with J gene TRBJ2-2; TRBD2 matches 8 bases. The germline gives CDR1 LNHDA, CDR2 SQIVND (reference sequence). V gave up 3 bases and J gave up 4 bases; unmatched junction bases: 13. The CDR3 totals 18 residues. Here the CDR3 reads CASSIPIGTRRTTGELFF. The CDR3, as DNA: TGTGCCAGTAGTATCCCGATCGGGACTAGGCGTACCACCGGGGAGCTGTTTTTT.

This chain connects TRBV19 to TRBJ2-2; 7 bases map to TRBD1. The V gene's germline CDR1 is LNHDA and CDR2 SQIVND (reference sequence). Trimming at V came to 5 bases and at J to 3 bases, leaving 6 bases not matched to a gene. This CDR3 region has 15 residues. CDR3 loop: CASSASRGYTGELFF. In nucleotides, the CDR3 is TGTGCCAGTAGTGCCTCCAGGGGGTACACCGGGGAGCTGTTTTTT.

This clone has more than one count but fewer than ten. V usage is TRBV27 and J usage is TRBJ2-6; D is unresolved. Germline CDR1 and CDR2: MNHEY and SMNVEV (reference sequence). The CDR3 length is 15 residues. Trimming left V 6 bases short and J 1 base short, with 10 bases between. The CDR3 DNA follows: TGTGCCAGCAGAGACGTACAATCTGGGGCCAACGTCCTGACTTTC. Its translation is CASRDVQSGANVLTF.

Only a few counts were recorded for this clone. CDR3 residues: CASSIQGARNTEAFF. The CDR3 bases are TGTGCCAGCAGTATCCAGGGGGCGCGGAACACTGAAGCTTTCTTT. J is TRBJ1-1 and V is TRBV28; 8 bases fit TRBD1. The J segment lost 1 base and the V segment lost 5 bases, leaving 6 bases of the junction unmatched. CDR1 is MDHEN and CDR2 is SYDVKM in the germline V gene. There are 15 residues in the CDR3.

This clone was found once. CDR3 sequence: CASSLAPSGGARFF. CDR3 in DNA: TGCGCCAGCAGCTTGGCCCCTAGCGGGGGGGCCAGGTTCTTC. The chain has TRBV5-1 and TRBJ2-1, with 12 bases identical to TRBD2. This CDR3 has 14 amino acids. From germline, CDR1 is SGHRS and CDR2 YFSETQ. V shed 0 bases and J 15 bases; nucleotides not matched to a gene: 7.

CDR3 in DNA: TGTGCCAGCAGTTTACTAGGGGCGGGCTACAATGAGCAGTTCTTC. Encoded protein: CASSLLGAGYNEQFF. The chain recombines TRBV27 with TRBJ2-1, with D perhaps matching TRBD1 or TRBD2 (5 bases each). Germline CDR1 reads MNHEY; CDR2 reads SMNVEV (reference sequence). Trimming stripped 2 bases from V and 3 bases from J, with 11 bases between. CDR3 length: 15 amino acids.

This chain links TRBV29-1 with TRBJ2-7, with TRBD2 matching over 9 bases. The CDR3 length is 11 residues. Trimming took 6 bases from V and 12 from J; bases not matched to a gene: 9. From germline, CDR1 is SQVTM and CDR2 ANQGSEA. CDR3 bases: TGCAGCGTCGGTCAGCGGGGGGCTTCGTACTTC. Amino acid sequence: CSVGQRGASYF.

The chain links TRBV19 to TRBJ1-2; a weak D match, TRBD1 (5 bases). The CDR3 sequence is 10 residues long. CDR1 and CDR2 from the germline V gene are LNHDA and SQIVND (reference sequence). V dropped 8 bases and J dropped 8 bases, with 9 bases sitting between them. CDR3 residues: CASGTRGYTF. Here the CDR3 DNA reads TGTGCCAGTGGGACCCGGGGCTACACCTTC.

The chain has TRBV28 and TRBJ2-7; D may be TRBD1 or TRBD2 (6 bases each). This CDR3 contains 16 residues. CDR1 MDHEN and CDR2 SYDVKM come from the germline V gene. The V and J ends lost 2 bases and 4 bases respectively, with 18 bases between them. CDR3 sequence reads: CASSLRGAGRTYEQYF. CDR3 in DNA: TGTGCCAGCAGTTTAAGGGGGGCAGGGAGGACTTACGAGCAGTACTTC.

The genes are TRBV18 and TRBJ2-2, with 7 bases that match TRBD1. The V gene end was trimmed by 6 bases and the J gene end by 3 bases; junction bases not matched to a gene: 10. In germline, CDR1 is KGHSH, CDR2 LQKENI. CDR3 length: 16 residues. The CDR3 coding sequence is TGTGCCAGCTCCCGGTCGGGACAGATTCACACCGGGGAGCTGTTTTTT. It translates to CASSRSGQIHTGELFF.

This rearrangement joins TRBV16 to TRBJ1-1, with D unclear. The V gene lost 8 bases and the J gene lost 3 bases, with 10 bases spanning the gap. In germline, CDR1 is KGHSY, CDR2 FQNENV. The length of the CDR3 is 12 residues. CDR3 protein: CASSSEDTEAFF. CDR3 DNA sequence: TGTGCCAGCTCCTCGGAGGACACTGAAGCTTTCTTT.

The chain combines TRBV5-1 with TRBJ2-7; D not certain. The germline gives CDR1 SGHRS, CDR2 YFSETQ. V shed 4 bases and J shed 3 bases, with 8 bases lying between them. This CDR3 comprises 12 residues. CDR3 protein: CASSMDVYEQYF. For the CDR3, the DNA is TGCGCCAGCAGCATGGATGTCTACGAGCAGTACTTC.

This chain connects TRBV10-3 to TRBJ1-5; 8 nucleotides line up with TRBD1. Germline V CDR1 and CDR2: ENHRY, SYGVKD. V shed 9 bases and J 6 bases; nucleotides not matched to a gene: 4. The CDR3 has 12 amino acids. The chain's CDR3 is CAMGQAGQPQHF. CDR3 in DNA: TGTGCCATGGGACAGGCGGGTCAGCCCCAGCATTTT.

The CDR3 DNA reads as TGTGCCAGCAGCAGCCGGGACAGGGGGAACACCATATATTTT. Amino acid sequence: CASSSRDRGNTIYF. The chain links TRBV7-6 to TRBJ1-3; 11 nucleotides agree with TRBD1. Losses at the gene ends were 5 bases for V and 7 bases for J; bases not matched to a gene: 4. The CDR3 is 14 amino acids. Per germline, CDR1 SGHVS and CDR2 FNYEAQ. The full variable domain, in which reference TRBV7-6 and TRBJ1-3 provide the parts outside the CDR3, is GAGVSQSPRYKVTKRGQDVALRCDPISGHVSLYWYRQALGQGPEFLTYFNYEAQQDKSGLPNDRFSAERPEGSISTLTIQRTEQRDSAMYRCASSSRDRGNTIYFGEGSWLTVV.

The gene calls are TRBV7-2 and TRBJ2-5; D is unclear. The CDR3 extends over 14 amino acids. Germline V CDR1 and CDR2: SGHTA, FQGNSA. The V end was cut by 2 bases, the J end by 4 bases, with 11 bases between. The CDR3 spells CASSLMGASETQYF. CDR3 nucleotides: TGTGCCAGCAGCTTAATGGGTGCGTCAGAGACCCAGTACTTC.

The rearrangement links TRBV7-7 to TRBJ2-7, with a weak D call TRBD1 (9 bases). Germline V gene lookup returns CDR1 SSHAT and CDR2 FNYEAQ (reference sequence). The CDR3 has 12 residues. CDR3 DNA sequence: TGTGCTAGCGGGGACAGGGAGGACGAGCAGTACTTC. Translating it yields CASGDREDEQYF.

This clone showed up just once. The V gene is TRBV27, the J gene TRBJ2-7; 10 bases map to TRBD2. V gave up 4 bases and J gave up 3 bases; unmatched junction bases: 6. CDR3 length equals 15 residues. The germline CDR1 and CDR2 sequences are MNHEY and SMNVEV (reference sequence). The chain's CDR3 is CASSSLAGGRYEQYF. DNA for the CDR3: TGTGCCAGCAGTTCCTTAGCGGGGGGCCGCTACGAGCAGTACTTC.

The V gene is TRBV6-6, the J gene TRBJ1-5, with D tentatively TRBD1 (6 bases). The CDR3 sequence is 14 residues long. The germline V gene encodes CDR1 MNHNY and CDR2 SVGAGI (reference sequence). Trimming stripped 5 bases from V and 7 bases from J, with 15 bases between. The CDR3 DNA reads TGTGCCAGCAGTCCTAGCAGGGGAGGGCAGCCCCAGCATTTT. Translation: CASSPSRGGQPQHF.

The CDR3 reads CASSPGQGIWTEAFF. CDR3 DNA sequence: TGCGCCAGCAGCCCGGGACAGGGGATTTGGACTGAAGCTTTCTTT. This chain uses TRBV10-2 with TRBJ1-1; 10 bases map to TRBD1. Germline assignment: CDR1 WSHSY and CDR2 SAAADI. V was clipped by 6 bases and J by 5 bases; unmatched bases: 9. The CDR3 is 15 amino acids.

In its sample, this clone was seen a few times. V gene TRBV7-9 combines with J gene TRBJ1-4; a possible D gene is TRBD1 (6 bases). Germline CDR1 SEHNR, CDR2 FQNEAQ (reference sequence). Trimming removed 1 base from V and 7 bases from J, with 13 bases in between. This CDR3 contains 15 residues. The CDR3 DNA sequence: TGTGCCAGCAGCTTAGACGGGGGCGCCGGTGAAAAACTGTTTTTT. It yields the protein CASSLDGGAGEKLFF.

CDR3 sequence reads: CASTPGLAGFGELFF. The CDR3 DNA is TGTGCCAGCACGCCAGGACTAGCGGGCTTCGGGGAGCTGTTTTTT. V is TRBV28 and J is TRBJ2-2; 11 positions agree with TRBD2. The CDR3 runs to 15 residues. Germline CDR1 MDHEN, CDR2 SYDVKM. The V and J ends lost 7 bases and 7 bases, in that order; junction bases with no gene match: 8. Full variable domain (outside the CDR3, taken from reference TRBV28 and TRBJ2-2): DVKVTQSSRYLVKRTGEKVFLECVQDMDHENMFWYRQDPGLGLRLIYFSYDVKMKEKGDIPEGYSVSREKKERFSLILESASTNQTSMYLCASTPGLAGFGELFFGEGSRLTVL.

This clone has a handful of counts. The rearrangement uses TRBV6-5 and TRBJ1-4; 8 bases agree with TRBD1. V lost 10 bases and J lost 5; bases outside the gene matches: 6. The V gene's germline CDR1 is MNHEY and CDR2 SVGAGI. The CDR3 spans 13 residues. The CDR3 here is CATQGDGNEKLFF. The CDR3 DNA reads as TGTGCCACACAGGGGGACGGGAATGAAAAACTGTTTTTT.